These 18 T cell receptor beta chains originate from one sample sequenced in a study of blood T cell repertoires in COVID-19. Repertoires were generated with immunoSEQ multiplex PCR, while TCRdb's copy carries only in-frame clones and drops some. The sample has about 100,000 clones, just over 70% seen once. The sample consisted of peripheral blood. These receptors were taken from a woman aged 40 to 50 with acute or convalescent COVID-19.

This rearrangement joins TRBV5-1 to TRBJ2-5, with 11 bases matching TRBD2. The CDR3 consists of 14 residues. V shed 3 bases, J shed 4 bases, and the junction held 2 bases outside the gene matches. CDR1 and CDR2 (germline): SGHRS, YFSETQ. CDR3 nucleotides: TGCGCCAGCAGCTGGGGGACTAGCGGAGAGACCCAGTACTTC. Its translation is CASSWGTSGETQYF. The whole variable domain, remainder taken from reference TRBV5-1 and TRBJ2-5, is KAGVTQTPRYLIKTRGQQVTLSCSPISGHRSVSWYQQTPGQGLQFLFEYFSETQRNKGNFPGRFSGRQFSNSRSEMNVSTLELGDSALYLCASSWGTSGETQYFGPGTRLLVL.

The chain links TRBV6-5 to TRBJ2-1; TRBD2 agrees at 13 bases. The CDR3 totals 15 residues. From germline, CDR1 is MNHEY and CDR2 SVGAGI. Trimming took 2 bases from V and 8 from J; bases not matched to a gene: 3. CDR3 sequence reads: CASSYTSGGADEQFF. CDR3 nucleotide sequence: TGTGCCAGCAGTTACACTAGCGGGGGGGCGGATGAGCAGTTCTTC.

The chain uses TRBV5-1 and TRBJ1-4; D might be TRBD1 (6 bases). This CDR3 comprises 14 residues. V was clipped by 1 base and J by 6 bases, with 10 bases between them. Germline assignment: CDR1 SGHRS and CDR2 YFSETQ. The CDR3 DNA sequence: TGCGCCAGCAGCTTGAGGGCAGGGGATGAAAAACTGTTTTTT. Amino acids: CASSLRAGDEKLFF.

This clone occurred a few times. This chain connects TRBV5-1 to TRBJ2-1; a possible D gene is TRBD2 (5 bases). Looked up from germline, CDR1 is SGHRS and CDR2 is YFSETQ. This CDR3 region has 14 residues. Deletions cut 3 bases from V and 2 bases from J, with 9 bases between. CDR3 residues: CASSWSGAYNEQFF. The CDR3 coding sequence is TGCGCCAGCAGCTGGAGCGGAGCCTACAATGAGCAGTTCTTC.

This chain uses TRBV19 with TRBJ1-6, with TRBD1 identical over 8 bases. The V segment lost 6 bases and the J segment 12 bases; nucleotides outside the gene matches: 13. CDR1 is LNHDA and CDR2 is SQIVND in the germline V gene (reference sequence). This CDR3 comprises 15 residues. The CDR3 DNA reads as TGTGCCAGTAGGGGAGGACAGGGCGGTTATGGACCCCTCCACTTT. Translating it yields CASRGGQGGYGPLHF.

Notes on this clone: The same CDR3 arises from other DNA sequences in this sample as well. The chain uses TRBV7-3 and TRBJ2-5, with 9 bases matching TRBD2. Germline trimming cut 4 bases from V and 5 bases from J; bases unmatched to any gene: 11. CDR3 length: 16 amino acids. Germline-derived CDR1 and CDR2 are SGHTA and FQGTGA. The CDR3 region has the DNA TGTGCCAGCAGCTCTATAGGAGCGGGGGGCGGGGAGACCCAGTACTTC. The encoded protein is CASSSIGAGGGETQYF.

This clone showed up just a few times. The chain recombines TRBV6-2 or TRBV6-3 with TRBJ2-7; 8 bases align to TRBD1. Germline trimming cut 6 bases from V and 1 base from J; bases unmatched to any gene: 11. The CDR3 extends over 16 amino acids. Germline CDR1 MNHEY, CDR2 SVGEGT. CDR3 residues: CASSDPGQGRSYEQYF. Written as DNA, the CDR3 is TGTGCCAGCAGCGACCCCGGACAGGGACGGTCCTACGAGCAGTACTTC.

With respect to this clone: Compared with germline, one end of the junction differs, possibly owing to a read error. This sequence joins TRBV6-1 and TRBJ1-2; D remains unclear. The CDR3 covers 10 residues. Germline V CDR1 and CDR2: MNHNS, SASEGT. CDR3: CASSENLGAF. The CDR3 DNA is TGTGCCAGCAGTGAAAACTTGGGAGCCTTC.

The rearrangement joins TRBV6-6 to TRBJ1-1; D is unclear. Germline V gene lookup returns CDR1 MNHNY and CDR2 SVGAGI (reference sequence). CDR3 length: 12 residues. The V end was cut by 0 bases, the J end by 7 bases, with 6 bases between. The DNA of the CDR3 is TGTGCCAGCAGTTACTCAGGAGGTGAAGCTTTCTTT. Protein: CASSYSGGEAFF.

This clone was seen a few times. This chain uses TRBV6-5 with TRBJ2-2; TRBD2 is a possible D gene (5 bases). The CDR3 runs to 13 residues. Trimming removed 7 bases at V and 7 bases at J, with 13 bases between. Per germline, CDR1 MNHEY and CDR2 SVGAGI. CDR3 bases: TGTGCCAGCAACATTGGGAGAGGCGGGGAGCTGTTTTTT. Encoded protein: CASNIGRGGELFF.

The chain has TRBV19 and TRBJ1-5; unclear D gene. This CDR3 has 17 amino acids. CDR1 is LNHDA and CDR2 is SQIVND in the germline V gene (reference sequence). V lost 4 bases and J 5 bases, leaving 21 bases between the germline ends. The DNA of the CDR3 is TGTGCCAGTAGTACCACTAACCCGGGAAGGGTCGATCAGCCCCAGCATTTT. Protein: CASSTTNPGRVDQPQHF.

The V call is TRBV4-1, the J call TRBJ1-5, with 7 bases matching TRBD1. This CDR3 comprises 16 residues. The germline V gene has CDR1 MGHRA and CDR2 YSYEKL. V dropped 1 base and J dropped 5; count of bases not matched to a gene: 8. CDR3 nucleotide sequence: TGCGCCAGCAGCCAAGCGACAGGGAGAGAGGATCAGCCCCAGCATTTT. Translated: CASSQATGREDQPQHF.

This clone was picked up a small number of times. This sequence joins TRBV7-2 and TRBJ1-1; no firm D call. This CDR3 comprises 13 residues. V dropped 5 bases and J dropped 2 bases, with 9 bases sitting between them. Germline CDR1 SGHTA, CDR2 FQGNSA. CDR3 protein: CASSRVANTEAFF. Here the CDR3 DNA reads TGTGCCAGCAGCCGAGTCGCAAACACTGAAGCTTTCTTT.

This clone has just one count. This chain links TRBV28 with TRBJ1-4; 7 bases fit TRBD1. Germline CDR1 and CDR2: MDHEN and SYDVKM. V gave up 8 bases and J gave up 7 bases; unmatched junction bases: 10. This CDR3 is 14 amino acids long. The CDR3 DNA follows: TGTGCCAGCGGGCGTGGGACAGAGGGTGAAAAACTGTTTTTT. This encodes CASGRGTEGEKLFF. The full variable domain, its missing parts supplied by reference TRBV28 and TRBJ1-4, is DVKVTQSSRYLVKRTGEKVFLECVQDMDHENMFWYRQDPGLGLRLIYFSYDVKMKEKGDIPEGYSVSREKKERFSLILESASTNQTSMYLCASGRGTEGEKLFFGSGTQLSVL.

The genes are TRBV6-6 and TRBJ2-5; 7 bases map to TRBD1. Germline CDR1 MNHNY, CDR2 SVGAGI (reference sequence). V shed 5 bases and J 2 bases; nucleotides not matched to a gene: 8. The CDR3 has 15 residues. CDR3 nucleotide sequence: TGTGCCAGCAGTGCGACAGGGATAGTTCAAGAGACCCAGTACTTC. It is translated as CASSATGIVQETQYF.

The chain carries TRBV4-1 and TRBJ2-7, with D maybe TRBD2 (5 bases). The V end lost 4 bases, the J end lost 3 bases, and 16 bases lay between the germline ends. Germline V gene data show CDR1 as MGHRA and CDR2 as YSYEKL. The CDR3 runs 15 residues. CDR3: CASSRQPGIGYEQYF. The CDR3 DNA is TGCGCCAGCAGCCGACAACCGGGAATAGGCTACGAGCAGTACTTC.

The chain is built from TRBV5-5 and TRBJ2-7; a possible D gene is TRBD2 (6 bases). Deletions cut 3 bases from V and 6 bases from J, with 16 bases between. The CDR3 runs 14 residues. CDR1 is SGHKS, CDR2 YYEKEE, per germline (reference sequence). The CDR3 bases are TGTGCCAGCAGCTGGGACTGGGTTGGGGGCGAGCAGTACTTC. Protein product: CASSWDWVGGEQYF.

The chain combines TRBV5-1 with TRBJ2-5; a weak D match, TRBD1 (6 bases). The CDR3 contains 14 residues. The V gene's germline CDR1 is SGHRS and CDR2 YFSETQ. V was shortened by 3 bases and J by 5 bases, with 14 bases between the two germline ends. CDR3: CASSSPQGSETQYF. The CDR3 bases are TGCGCCAGCAGCTCCCCACAGGGCTCGGAGACCCAGTACTTC.